One T cell receptor (beta chain) is described in this entry. This clonotype was recorded at least ten times. The antigen it binds to is not known. The input lacks base qualities; no much larger clone sits a single base away. These data originate in a study of T cells in Graves' hyperthyroidism and ophthalmopathy (dated by TCRdb to between 2018 and 2021). A note on the overall study: Peripheral blood was sampled at the time of initial diagnosis, prior to any treatment. After sampling, hyperthyroidism patients received methimazole starting at 30 mg daily, and ophthalmopathy patients received high-dose intravenous methylprednisolone. According to the paper, TCR Vbeta CDR3 sequencing was carried out on 135 peripheral blood samples, which came from over 40 ophthalmopathy, 75 or so hyperthyroidism and some 17 progressor patients. To identify TCR V-J signatures that set the groups apart, the researchers used a discovery cohort of more than 95 patients, made up of roughly 45 with Graves' ophthalmopathy and about 59 with stable Graves' hyperthyroidism. In about six Graves' hyperthyroidism patients, the study also compared T-cell repertoires from thyroid tissue with T-cell repertoires from blood. An independent validation cohort of fewer than 20 hyperthyroidism patients and approximately 16 patients who later progressed to ophthalmopathy tested prospective prediction of ophthalmopathy. The approximately 100 discovery patients were randomly divided into training and test sets at a 7:3 ratio. On the study overall, not on this receptor specifically: In validation, the model predicted progression to ophthalmopathy with around 71% sensitivity and around 72% specificity, a median of around six months before onset. A model built on a 13 V-J signature distinguished ophthalmopathy from stable hyperthyroidism, reaching approximately 89% sensitivity and 81.08% specificity in cross-validation and 80%/75% in testing. Most expanded thyroid clonotypes (frequency above 0.001) were also found in blood, which suggests that blood repertoires may mirror thyroid immune responses. Sample size was not statistically predetermined, and investigators were not blinded to group allocation.

The TCR beta CDR3 regions were amplified from RNA transcripts. The TCR CDR3 was subjected to a first round of RT-PCR using the HTBI primer set and the Qiagen OneStep RT-PCR kit. Libraries were constructed in a second round of multiplex PCR, after which size selection and purification were performed. Sequencing of the libraries was done on an Illumina HiSeq2000 using paired-end 100 bp reads. The authors' pipeline ran thus. SOAPnuke was used to process the raw data, throwing out any read that contained adapters or uncalled bases, had a mean Phred below 15, or lacked an exact constant-primer or identifier match. High-quality paired reads were merged with COPE v1.2.5, and unique nucleotide sequences were defined as clonotypes. Clonotypes were aligned to IMGT TRBV, TRBD and TRBJ reference segments using MiTCR v1.1. Analysis was restricted to V-J combinations with a frequency above 0.0001, which covered roughly 99% of repertoires. The TCS score was defined as the ratio of F50 (clonal expansion) to E x V (chaos), calculated using BLOSUM62-based TCRdist between CDR3 peptides within each V-J. Welch's t-statistics and random forest reduced approximately 520 V-J features to 13, which were used in a naive Bayes classifier (R e1071). The raw public reads went through TCRdb reprocessing: fastp at Q25, MiXCR clone calling, in-frame beta chains kept. Each CDR3 protein gets just one entry, which takes the most common genes and DNA from the rows behind it. What appears here as the V and J calls and clone size reflects TCRdb's work, not the paper's. This sample lists more than 500,000 distinct CDR3 sequences; around 15% were detected once. The ten largest make up about 15% of the sample.

Graves' hyperthyroidism was defined as stable when no progression to ophthalmopathy occurred over 18 months of follow-up. Hyperthyroidism patients were newly diagnosed, with disease duration under 2 months, and aged 18 to 65 years. Patients with uncontrolled infections, other autoimmune diseases, pregnancy or lactation were excluded. Diagnoses relied on clinical symptoms, serum thyroxine and TRAb, thyroid ultrasound and orbital computed tomography. Ficoll-Paque density gradient centrifugation was used to isolate PBMCs from 8 to 10 ml of fresh peripheral blood. Total RNA was extracted with Trizol reagent, and quality was checked on an Agilent 2100 Bioanalyzer. The CDR3 spans 17 residues, from the cysteine through the phenylalanine. Left in the record is the CDR3 DNA by itself, 51 bases read in frame from the first base. From the germline V gene, CDR1 is MDHEN and CDR2 is SYDVKM. Trimmed from V: 5 bases; trimmed from J: 2 bases; junction bases lacking a gene match: 8.

Sequenced: blood. The V gene is TRBV28 and the J gene is TRBJ1-5; 11 bases in between match TRBD1. This receptor was identified in a woman aged 40-49 years with Graves' hyperthyroidism. The CDR3 protein sequence reads: CASSRDRGKSGNQPQHF. The DNA is as follows: TGTGCCAGCAGTAGGGACAGGGGGAAAAGTGGCAATCAGCCCCAGCATTTT.